The clone carrying this T cell receptor (beta chain) was observed a handful of times. Its antigen is not identified. This sample was taken from a study of T cell repertoires in cytomegalovirus infection. For the study at large: CMV infection together with matching HLA type was indicated by public TCR beta signatures.

The CDR3 is 13 residues long. V lost 2 bases, J lost 7 bases, and 11 bases lay in between. Germline lookup yields CDR1 MNHEY and CDR2 SVGEGT. TCRdb used MiXCR to reprocess the reads, holding one entry per CDR3 protein. The table records roughly 230,000 distinct CDR3 sequences, over 15% of them present only once. Study results and limitations: Accumulated public TCR beta family frequency recognized individuals carrying CMV together with the relevant HLA.

The J gene is TRBJ1-1, the V gene TRBV6-2 or TRBV6-3; no clear D. The sample consisted of CD8+ T cells from PBMCs. This clonotype was obtained from a human donor in good health (CMV status not recorded). Some clones in this sample may be carry-over from other donors' samples. CDR3 nucleotides: TGTGCCAGCAGTTACCAGGCCTACAGTGAAGCTTTCTTT. As protein: CASSYQAYSEAFF.